This TCR beta chain was recorded in a study of T-cell reconstitution after alpha-beta-depleted transplantation in children. Germline-derived CDR1 and CDR2 are SGDLS and YYNGEE. This CDR3 is 15 amino acids long. Trimming removed 0 bases from V and 5 bases from J, with 13 bases in between. The library targeted TCRbeta and was prepared with unique molecular identifiers. TCRdb re-called the PCR reads with MiXCR, one entry per CDR3 protein. The data show several thousand distinct CDR3 sequences, roughly 24% seen once. Study outcomes and limitations: Reportedly, alpha-beta T cells present about two months post-transplant originated from several hundred expanded clones of graft origin.

In this sample, this clonotype is medium-sized (0.01 to 0.1%). The antigen is unknown. The chain is built from TRBV9 and TRBJ2-3; D possibly corresponds to TRBD1 (7 bases). The source material was PBMCs, mostly from graft donor cells, sampled 60 days after TCRalphabeta/CD19-depleted stem cell transplant. This sequence was found in a boy younger than two who had a stem cell transplant for SCID, so the T cells may come from the graft donor. CDR3 nucleotides: TGTGCCAGCAGCGTAGGGGGGGCAGGGGGAGATACGCAGTATTTT. It is translated as CASSVGGAGGDTQYF.